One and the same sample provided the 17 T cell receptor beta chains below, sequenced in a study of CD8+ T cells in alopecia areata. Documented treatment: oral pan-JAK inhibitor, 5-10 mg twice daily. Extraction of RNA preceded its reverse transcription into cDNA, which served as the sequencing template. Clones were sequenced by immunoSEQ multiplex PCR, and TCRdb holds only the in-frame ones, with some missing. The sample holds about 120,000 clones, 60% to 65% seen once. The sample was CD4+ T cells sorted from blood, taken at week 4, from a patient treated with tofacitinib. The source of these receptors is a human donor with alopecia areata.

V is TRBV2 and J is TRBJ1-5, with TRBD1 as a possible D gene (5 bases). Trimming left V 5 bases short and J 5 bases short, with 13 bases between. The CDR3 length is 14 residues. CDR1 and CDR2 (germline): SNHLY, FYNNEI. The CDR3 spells CASSPQGFDQPQHF. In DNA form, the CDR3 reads TGTGCCAGCAGTCCCCAGGGTTTTGATCAGCCCCAGCATTTT.

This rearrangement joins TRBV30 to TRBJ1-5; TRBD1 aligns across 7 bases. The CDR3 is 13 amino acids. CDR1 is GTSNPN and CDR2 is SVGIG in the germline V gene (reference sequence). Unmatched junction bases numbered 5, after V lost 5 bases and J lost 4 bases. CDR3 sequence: CAWARQGNQPQHF. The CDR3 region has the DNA TGTGCCTGGGCCCGACAGGGAAATCAGCCCCAGCATTTT.

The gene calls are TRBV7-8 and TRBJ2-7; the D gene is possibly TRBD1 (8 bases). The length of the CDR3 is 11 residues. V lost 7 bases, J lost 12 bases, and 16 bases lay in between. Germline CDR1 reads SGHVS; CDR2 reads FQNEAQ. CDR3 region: CASKGGDRRYF. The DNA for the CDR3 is TGTGCCAGCAAAGGGGGGGACAGGAGGTACTTC.

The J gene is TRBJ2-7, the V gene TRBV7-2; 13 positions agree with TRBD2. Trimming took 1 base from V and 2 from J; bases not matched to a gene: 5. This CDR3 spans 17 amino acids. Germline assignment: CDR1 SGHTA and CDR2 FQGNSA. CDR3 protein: CASSLGPGLAGAYEQYF. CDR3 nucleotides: TGTGCCAGCAGCTTAGGCCCCGGACTAGCGGGAGCCTACGAGCAGTACTTC.

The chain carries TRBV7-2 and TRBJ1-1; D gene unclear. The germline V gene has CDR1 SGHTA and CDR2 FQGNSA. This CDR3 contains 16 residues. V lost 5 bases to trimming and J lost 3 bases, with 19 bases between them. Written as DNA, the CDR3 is TGTGCCAGCAGCCTTACACCGGGATCCGGGGACACTGAAGCTTTCTTT. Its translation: CASSLTPGSGDTEAFF.

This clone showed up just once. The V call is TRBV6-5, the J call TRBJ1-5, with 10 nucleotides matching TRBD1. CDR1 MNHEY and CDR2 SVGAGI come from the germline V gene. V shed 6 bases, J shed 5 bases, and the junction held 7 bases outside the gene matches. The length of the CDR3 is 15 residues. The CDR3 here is CASRFTGQGDQPQHF. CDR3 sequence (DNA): TGTGCCAGCAGGTTTACCGGACAGGGGGATCAGCCCCAGCATTTT.

The CDR3 bases are TGTGCCAGCAGCCCAAGGGCACCCTTCGCGGGCACAGATACGCAGTATTTT. Translating gives CASSPRAPFAGTDTQYF. The chain recombines TRBV9 with TRBJ2-3; D gene ambiguous. The V end lost 4 bases, the J end lost 1 base, and 19 bases lay between the germline ends. Germline CDR1 is SGDLS and CDR2 is YYNGEE. This CDR3 is built from 17 residues.

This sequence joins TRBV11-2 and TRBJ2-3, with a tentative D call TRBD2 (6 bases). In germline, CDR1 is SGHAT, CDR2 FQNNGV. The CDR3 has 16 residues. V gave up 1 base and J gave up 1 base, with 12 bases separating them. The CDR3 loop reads CASSLGSPSGTDTQYF. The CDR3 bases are TGTGCCAGCAGCTTAGGTTCTCCTAGCGGCACAGATACGCAGTATTTT.

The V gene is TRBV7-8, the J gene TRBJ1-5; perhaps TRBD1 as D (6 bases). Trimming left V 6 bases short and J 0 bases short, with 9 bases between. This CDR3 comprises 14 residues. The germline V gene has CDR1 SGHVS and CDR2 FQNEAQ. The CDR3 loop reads CASRLGASNQPQHF. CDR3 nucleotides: TGTGCCAGCAGACTGGGGGCTAGCAATCAGCCCCAGCATTTT.

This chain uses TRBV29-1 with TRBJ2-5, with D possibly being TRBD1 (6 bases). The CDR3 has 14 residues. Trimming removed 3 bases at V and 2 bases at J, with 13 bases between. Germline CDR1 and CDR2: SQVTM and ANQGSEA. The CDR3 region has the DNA TGCAGCGTTGAGGTTCGGGACAATCAAGAGACCCAGTACTTC. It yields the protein CSVEVRDNQETQYF.

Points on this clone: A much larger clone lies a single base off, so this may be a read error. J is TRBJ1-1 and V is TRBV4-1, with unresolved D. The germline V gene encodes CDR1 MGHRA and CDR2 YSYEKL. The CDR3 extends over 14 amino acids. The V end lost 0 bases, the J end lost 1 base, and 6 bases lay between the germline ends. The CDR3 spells CASSQDWGNTEAFF. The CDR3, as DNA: TGCGCCAGCAGCCAAGATTGGGGGAACACTGAAGCTTTCTTT.

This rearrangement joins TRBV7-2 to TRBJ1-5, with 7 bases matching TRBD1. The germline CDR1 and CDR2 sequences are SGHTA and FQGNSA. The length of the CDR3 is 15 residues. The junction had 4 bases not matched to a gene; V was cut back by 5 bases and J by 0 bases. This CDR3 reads CASSIQGISNQPQHF. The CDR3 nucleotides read TGTGCCAGCAGCATACAGGGGATTAGCAATCAGCCCCAGCATTTT.

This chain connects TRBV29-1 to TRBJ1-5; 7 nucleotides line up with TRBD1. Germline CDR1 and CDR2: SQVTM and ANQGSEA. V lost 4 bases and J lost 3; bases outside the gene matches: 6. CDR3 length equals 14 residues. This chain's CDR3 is CSVAYGTVNQPQHF. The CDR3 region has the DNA TGCAGCGTTGCTTATGGGACAGTCAATCAGCCCCAGCATTTT.

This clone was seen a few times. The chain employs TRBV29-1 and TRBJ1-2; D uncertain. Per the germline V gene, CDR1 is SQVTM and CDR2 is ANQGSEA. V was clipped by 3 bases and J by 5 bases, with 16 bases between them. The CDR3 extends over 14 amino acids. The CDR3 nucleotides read TGCAGCGTTGATTCGGCGGGCTCGGGGTATGGCTACACCTTC. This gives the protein CSVDSAGSGYGYTF.

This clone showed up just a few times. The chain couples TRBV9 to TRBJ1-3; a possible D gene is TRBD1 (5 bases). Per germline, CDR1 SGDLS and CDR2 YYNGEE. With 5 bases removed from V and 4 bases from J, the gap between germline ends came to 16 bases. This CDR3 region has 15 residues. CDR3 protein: CASRPQGAAGNTIYF. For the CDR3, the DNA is TGTGCCAGCAGACCTCAGGGAGCGGCCGGAAACACCATATATTTT.

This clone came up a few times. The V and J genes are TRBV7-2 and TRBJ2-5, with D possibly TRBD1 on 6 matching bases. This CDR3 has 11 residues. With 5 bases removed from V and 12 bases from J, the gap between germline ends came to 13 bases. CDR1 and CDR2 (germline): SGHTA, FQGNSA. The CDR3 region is CASSARTVEYF. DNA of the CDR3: TGTGCCAGCAGCGCTAGGACAGTCGAGTACTTC.

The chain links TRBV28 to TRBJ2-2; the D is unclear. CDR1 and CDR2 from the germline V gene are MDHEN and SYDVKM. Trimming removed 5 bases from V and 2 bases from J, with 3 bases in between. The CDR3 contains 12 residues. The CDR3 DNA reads TGTGCCAGCAGTGCAAACACCGGGGAGCTGTTTTTT. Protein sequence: CASSANTGELFF.